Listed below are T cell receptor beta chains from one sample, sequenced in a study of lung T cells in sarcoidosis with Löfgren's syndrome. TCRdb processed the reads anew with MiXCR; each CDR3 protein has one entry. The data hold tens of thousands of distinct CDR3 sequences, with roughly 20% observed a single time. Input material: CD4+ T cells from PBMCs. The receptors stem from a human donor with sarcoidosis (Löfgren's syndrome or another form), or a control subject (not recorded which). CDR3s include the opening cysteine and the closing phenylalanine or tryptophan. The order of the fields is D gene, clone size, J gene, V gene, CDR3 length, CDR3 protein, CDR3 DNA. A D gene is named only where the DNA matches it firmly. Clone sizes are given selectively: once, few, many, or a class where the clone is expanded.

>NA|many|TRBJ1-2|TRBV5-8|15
CASSSRGVAVGGYTF
TGTGCCAGCAGCTCAAGGGGAGTGGCAGTAGGTGGCTACACCTTC
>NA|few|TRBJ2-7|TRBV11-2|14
CASSLSGREREQYF
TGTGCCAGCAGCTTATCGGGCAGGGAGAGAGAGCAGTACTTC
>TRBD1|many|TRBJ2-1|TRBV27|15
CASSLLGQGAGEQFF
TGTGCCAGCAGTTTGCTCGGACAGGGGGCTGGTGAGCAGTTCTTC
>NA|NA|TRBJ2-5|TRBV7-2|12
CASSLVGETQYF
TGTGCCAGCAGCTTAGTGGGAGAGACCCAGTACTTT
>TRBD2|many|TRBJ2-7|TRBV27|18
CASSFYGLAGAGSYEQYF
TGTGCCAGCAGTTTTTATGGTCTAGCGGGAGCTGGCTCCTACGAGCAGTACTTC
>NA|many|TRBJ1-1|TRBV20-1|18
CSAKLYPRVGDMNTEAFF
TGCAGTGCTAAGCTATATCCGAGAGTGGGGGACATGAACACTGAAGCTTTCTTT
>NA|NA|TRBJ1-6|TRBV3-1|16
CASSQDSGKRNSPLHF
TGTGCCAGCAGCCAAGATTCCGGAAAGCGTAATTCACCCCTCCACTTT
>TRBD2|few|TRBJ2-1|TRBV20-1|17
CSASRTSGSKSYNEQFF
TGCAGTGCCTCTCGGACTAGCGGGAGTAAGTCCTACAATGAGCAGTTCTTC
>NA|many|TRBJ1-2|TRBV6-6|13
CASSYQGSQGYTF
TGTGCCAGCAGTTACCAGGGCAGCCAGGGCTACACCTTC
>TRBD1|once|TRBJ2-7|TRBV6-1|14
CAGRWTGTRYEQYF
TGTGCCGGCAGATGGACAGGGACTCGCTACGAGCAGTACTTC
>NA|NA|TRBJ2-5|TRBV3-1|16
CASSQALNRGTETQYF
TGTGCCAGCAGCCAAGCGCTCAACCGAGGGACGGAGACCCAGTACTTC
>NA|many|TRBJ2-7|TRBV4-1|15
CASSQRVGKTYEQYF
TGCGCCAGCAGCCAAAGGGTGGGCAAGACCTACGAGCAGTACTTC
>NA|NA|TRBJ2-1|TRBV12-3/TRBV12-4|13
CASSLAGHNEQFF
TGTGCCAGCAGTTTAGCAGGTCACAATGAGCAGTTCTTC
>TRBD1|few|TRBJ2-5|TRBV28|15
CASSRQGASKETQYF
TGTGCCAGCAGTCGCCAGGGGGCCTCTAAAGAGACCCAGTACTTC
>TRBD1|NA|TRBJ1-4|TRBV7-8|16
CASSLGTGKGVEKLFF
TGTGCCAGCAGCTTAGGGACAGGGAAGGGGGTTGAAAAACTGTTTTTT
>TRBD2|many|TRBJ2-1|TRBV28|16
CASSLVSGRYNNEQFF
TGTGCCAGCAGTTTGGTTAGCGGGAGGTACAACAATGAGCAGTTCTTC
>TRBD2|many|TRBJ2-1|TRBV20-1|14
CSARLAGGGNEQFF
TGCAGTGCTAGACTAGCGGGGGGGGGCAATGAGCAGTTCTTC
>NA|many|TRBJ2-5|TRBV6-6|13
CASSYSGSETQYF
TGTGCCAGCAGTTACTCAGGGTCGGAGACCCAGTACTTC
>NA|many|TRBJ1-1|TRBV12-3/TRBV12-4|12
CASSWERTEAFF
TGTGCCAGCAGTTGGGAAAGGACTGAAGCTTTCTTT
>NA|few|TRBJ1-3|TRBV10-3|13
CAISDLSGNTIYF
TGTGCCATCAGTGATTTGTCTGGAAACACCATATATTTT
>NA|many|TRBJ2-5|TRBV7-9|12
CASSLPEGTQYF
TGTGCCAGCAGCTTACCCGAGGGGACCCAGTACTTC
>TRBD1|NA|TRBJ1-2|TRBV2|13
CACRGTGLNGYTF
TGTGCCTGCAGGGGGACAGGGTTGAATGGCTACACCTTC
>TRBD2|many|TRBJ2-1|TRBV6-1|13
CASSVREGLARFF
TGTGCCAGCAGTGTTAGGGAGGGACTAGCTCGGTTCTTC
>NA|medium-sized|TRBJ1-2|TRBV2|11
CASSVGYGYTF
TGTGCCAGCAGTGTCGGATATGGCTACACCTTC
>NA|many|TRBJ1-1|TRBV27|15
CASSLLPGMNTEAFF
TGTGCCAGCAGTTTACTCCCGGGTATGAACACTGAAGCTTTCTTT
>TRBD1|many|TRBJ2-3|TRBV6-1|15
CASSSTSTGERAQYF
TGTGCCAGCAGCTCTACGTCGACAGGGGAAAGAGCGCAGTATTTT
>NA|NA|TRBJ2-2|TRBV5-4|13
CASLEPNTGELFF
TGTGCCAGCCTCGAACCGAACACCGGGGAGCTGTTTTTT
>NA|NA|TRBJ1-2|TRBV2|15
CASSEMGLPNYGYTF
TGTGCCAGCAGTGAAATGGGACTACCTAACTATGGCTACACCTTC
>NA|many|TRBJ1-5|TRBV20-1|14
CSASLGPANQPQHF
TGCAGTGCTAGTCTGGGGCCAGCAAATCAGCCCCAGCATTTT
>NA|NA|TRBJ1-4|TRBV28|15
CASSFDQGLGEKLFF
TGTGCCAGCAGTTTCGACCAGGGGTTGGGGGAAAAACTGTTTTTT
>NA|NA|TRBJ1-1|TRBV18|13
CASSQLGDTEAFF
TGTGCCAGCTCACAACTGGGGGACACTGAAGCTTTCTTT
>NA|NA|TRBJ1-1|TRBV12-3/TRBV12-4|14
CASSSGNPNTEAFF
TGTGCCAGCAGTTCGGGCAATCCGAACACTGAAGCTTTCTTT
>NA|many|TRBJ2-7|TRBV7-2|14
CASTVGLNYYEQYF
TGTGCCAGCACCGTCGGACTCAATTACTACGAGCAGTACTTC
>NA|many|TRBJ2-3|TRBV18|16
CASSPLPGTSTDTQYF
TGTGCCAGCTCACCACTACCAGGGACTAGCACAGATACGCAGTATTTT
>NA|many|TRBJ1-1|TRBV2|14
CASSERGALIEAFF
TGTGCCAGCAGTGAACGGGGGGCGCTTATTGAAGCTTTCTTT
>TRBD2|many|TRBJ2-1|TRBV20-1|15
CSAPSSGRSYNEQFF
TGCAGTGCTCCGTCTAGCGGGAGATCCTACAATGAGCAGTTCTTC
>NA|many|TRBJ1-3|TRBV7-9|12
CASSLGGNTIYF
TGTGCCAGCAGCTTAGGCGGAAACACCATATATTTT
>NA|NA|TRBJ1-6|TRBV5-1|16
CASSSTGPQYNSPLHF
TGCGCCAGCAGCTCCACCGGGCCCCAGTATAATTCACCCCTCCACTTT
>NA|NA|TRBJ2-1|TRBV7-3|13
CASSLNNYNEQFF
TGTGCCAGCAGCTTGAACAACTACAATGAGCAGTTCTTC
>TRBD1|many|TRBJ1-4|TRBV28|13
CASSRTGTEKLFF
TGTGCCAGCAGTCGGACAGGGACTGAAAAACTGTTTTTT
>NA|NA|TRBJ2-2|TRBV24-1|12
CATSGISGELFF
TGTGCCACCAGTGGGATTTCCGGGGAGCTGTTTTTT
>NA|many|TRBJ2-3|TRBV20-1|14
CSAIRPASTDTQYF
TGCAGTGCTATCCGACCCGCTAGCACAGATACGCAGTATTTT
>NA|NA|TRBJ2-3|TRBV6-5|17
CASSQLGAAAGTDTQYF
TGTGCCAGCAGCCAACTAGGGGCAGCGGCGGGTACAGATACGCAGTATTTT
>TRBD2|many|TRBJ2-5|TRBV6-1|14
CASRAGTSQETQYF
TGTGCCAGCAGAGCCGGGACTAGCCAAGAGACCCAGTACTTC
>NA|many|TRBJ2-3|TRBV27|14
CASSLGARVDTQYF
TGTGCCAGCAGTTTGGGCGCTAGGGTAGATACGCAGTATTTT
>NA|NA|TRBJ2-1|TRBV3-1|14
CASSQRGGSDERFF
TGTGCCAGCAGCCAAAGGGGCGGGTCAGATGAGCGGTTCTTC
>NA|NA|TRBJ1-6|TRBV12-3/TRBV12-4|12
CASSLLSSPLHF
TGTGCCAGCAGTTTACTGAGTTCACCCCTCCACTTT
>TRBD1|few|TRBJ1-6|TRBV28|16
CASSLTGAGYNSPLHF
TGTGCCAGCAGCCTAACAGGGGCGGGTTATAATTCACCCCTCCACTTT